This TCR beta chain was captured in a study of tissue T cells after allogeneic stem cell transplantation. A word on this clone: Its antigen is currently unknown. The genes are named according to mouse. The CDR3 goes on 1 residue after the read ends, and that part is filled in from the germline J gene.

Sequenced by immunoSEQ multiplex PCR; TCRdb stores in-frame clones only, minus some. This sample has 40,000 to 60,000 clones, with roughly four fifths found just once. Findings and caveats of the study: Which tissue TCRs were alloreactive or antigen-specific was not determined. Some clones might be persisting host cells. Few T cell clones were shared across patients, but motif clusters showed tissue-specific shared signatures.

The CDR3 is made up of 15 amino acids. The trim removed 1 base at V and 1 base at J, leaving 3 bases unmatched. CDR1 NNHNN and CDR2 SYGAGS come from the germline V gene (reference sequence). The receptor was derived from a pool of C57BL/6 mice in good health. Sequenced sample: sorted cells pooled from one or two spleens. The chain links TRBV13-2 to TRBJ2-3; 7 bases match TRBD1. The CDR3: CASGDFQGGAETLYF. The part of the CDR3 DNA that was read is TGTGCCAGCGGTGATTTCCAGGGGGGTGCAGAAACGCTGTAT.